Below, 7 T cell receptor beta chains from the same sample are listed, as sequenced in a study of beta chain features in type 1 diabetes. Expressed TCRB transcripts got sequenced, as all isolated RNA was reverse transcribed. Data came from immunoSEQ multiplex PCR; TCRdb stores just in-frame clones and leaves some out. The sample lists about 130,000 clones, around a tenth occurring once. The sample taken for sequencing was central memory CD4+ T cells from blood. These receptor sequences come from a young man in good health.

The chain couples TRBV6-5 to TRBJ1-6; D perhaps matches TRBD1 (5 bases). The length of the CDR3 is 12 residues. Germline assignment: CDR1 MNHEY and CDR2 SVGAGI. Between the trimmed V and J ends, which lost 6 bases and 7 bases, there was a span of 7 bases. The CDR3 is CASRPGNSPLHF. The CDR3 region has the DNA TGTGCCAGCAGGCCAGGGAATTCACCCCTCCACTTT.

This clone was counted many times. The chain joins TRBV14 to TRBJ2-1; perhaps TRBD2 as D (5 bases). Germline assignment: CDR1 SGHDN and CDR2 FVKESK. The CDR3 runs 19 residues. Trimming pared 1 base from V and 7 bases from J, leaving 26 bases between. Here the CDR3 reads CASSQGLPAASRNWNEQFF. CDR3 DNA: TGTGCCAGCAGCCAAGGGCTTCCCGCTGCTAGCAGAAACTGGAATGAGCAGTTCTTC.

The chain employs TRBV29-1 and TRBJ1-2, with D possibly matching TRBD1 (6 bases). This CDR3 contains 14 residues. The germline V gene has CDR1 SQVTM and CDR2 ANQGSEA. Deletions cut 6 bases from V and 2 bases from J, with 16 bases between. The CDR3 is CSVDWTATNYGYTF. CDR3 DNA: TGCAGCGTAGACTGGACAGCAACAAACTATGGCTACACCTTC.

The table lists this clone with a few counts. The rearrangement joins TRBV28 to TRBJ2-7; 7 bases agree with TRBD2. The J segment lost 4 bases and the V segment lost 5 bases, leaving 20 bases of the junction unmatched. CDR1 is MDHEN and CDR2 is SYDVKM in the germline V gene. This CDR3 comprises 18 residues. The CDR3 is CASSLRFRGTTLFYEQYF. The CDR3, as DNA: TGTGCCAGCAGTCTGAGATTCCGCGGGACTACACTATTTTACGAGCAGTACTTC.

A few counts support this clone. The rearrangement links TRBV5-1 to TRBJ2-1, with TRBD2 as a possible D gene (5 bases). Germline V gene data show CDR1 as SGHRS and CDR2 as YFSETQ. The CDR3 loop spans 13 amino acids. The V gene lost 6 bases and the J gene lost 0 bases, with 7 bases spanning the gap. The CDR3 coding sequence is TGCGCCAGCACAGCGGACTCCTACAATGAGCAGTTCTTC. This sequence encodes CASTADSYNEQFF.

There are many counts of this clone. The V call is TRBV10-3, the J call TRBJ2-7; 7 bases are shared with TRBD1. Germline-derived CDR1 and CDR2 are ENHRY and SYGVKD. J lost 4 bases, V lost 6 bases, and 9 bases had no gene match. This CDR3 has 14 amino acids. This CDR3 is CAISWDSSRYEQYF. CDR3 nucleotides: TGTGCCATCAGCTGGGACAGCAGTAGGTACGAGCAGTACTTC.

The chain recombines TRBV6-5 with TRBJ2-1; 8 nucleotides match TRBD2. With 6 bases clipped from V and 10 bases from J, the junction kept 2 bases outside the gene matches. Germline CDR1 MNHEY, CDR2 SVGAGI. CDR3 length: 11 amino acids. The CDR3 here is CASRSGGEQFF. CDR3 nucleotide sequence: TGTGCCAGCAGGAGCGGGGGCGAGCAGTTCTTC.